The following is a TCR beta chain sequence with its context. Its specificity is unknown. These data are taken from a study of T-cell memory formation after mild COVID-19. Study-level background: In these data, TCR clusters were largely donor specific.

Findings of the study overall: CD4/CD8 balance characterized clones contracting day 15 to 85, and CD4+ skew characterized later expanders. CD4+ contracting clones were mainly CM and EM; CD8+ ones, EMRA.

The CDR3 contains 17 residues. The V gene's germline CDR1 is LGHNA and CDR2 YSLEER. V shed 0 bases and J 3 bases; nucleotides not matched to a gene: 7. The TCR alpha and TCR beta cDNA libraries, bearing sample barcodes and UMIs, were generated by 5'RACE using constant-segment primers. MiXCR was run by TCRdb on the 5' RACE reads, yielding one entry per CDR3 protein. The sample lists approximately 410,000 distinct CDR3 sequences, more than 20% seen once, with roughly 13% in the top ten. V and J are TRBV4-3 and TRBJ1-5; 8 bases are shared with TRBD1. The material sequenced was PBMCs or a T cell subset sorted from them (not recorded which). The TCR sequence derives from an adult woman who had mild COVID-19 (a few samples of this study predate the infection). Cell type and time point are not known. In nucleotides, the CDR3 is TGCGCCAGCAGCCAAGATCTTTCAGGGGGCCTCAATCAGCCCCAGCATTTT. Translation: CASSQDLSGGLNQPQHF.